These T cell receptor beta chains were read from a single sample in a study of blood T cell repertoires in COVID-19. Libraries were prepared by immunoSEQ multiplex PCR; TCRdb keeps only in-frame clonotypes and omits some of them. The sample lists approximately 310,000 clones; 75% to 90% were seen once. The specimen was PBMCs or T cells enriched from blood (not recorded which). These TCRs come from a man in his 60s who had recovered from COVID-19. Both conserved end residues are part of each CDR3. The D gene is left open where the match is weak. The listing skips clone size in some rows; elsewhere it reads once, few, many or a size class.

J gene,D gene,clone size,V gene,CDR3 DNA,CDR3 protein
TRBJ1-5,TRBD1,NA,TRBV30,TGTGCCTGGAGTGTAGGAACAGGGGGCCCTCAACAGCCCCAGCATTTT,CAWSVGTGGPQQPQHF
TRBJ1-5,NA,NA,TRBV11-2,TGTGCCAGCAGCTTAGCAGGGTTTCAGCCCCAGCATTTT,CASSLAGFQPQHF
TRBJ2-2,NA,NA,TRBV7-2,TGTGCCAGCAGCTTCAGGGGTACCGGGGAGCTGTTTTTT,CASSFRGTGELFF
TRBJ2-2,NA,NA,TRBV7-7,TGTGCTAGCAGCTTCCTACTGCTATACACCGGGGAGCTGTTTTTT,CASSFLLLYTGELFF
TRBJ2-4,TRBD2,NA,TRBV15,TGTGCCACCAGCAGGGGACTAGCGGGAACGGTGGCCAAAAACATTCAGTACTTC,CATSRGLAGTVAKNIQYF
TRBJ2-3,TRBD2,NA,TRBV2,TGTGCCAGCAGTCCAAGCTGGGCGGGAGGGGGGTCAGATACGCAGTATTTT,CASSPSWAGGGSDTQYF
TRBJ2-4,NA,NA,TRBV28,TGTGCCAGCAGTTTAACAGGACAGTTCAAAAACATTCAGTACTTC,CASSLTGQFKNIQYF
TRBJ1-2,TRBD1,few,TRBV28,TGTGCCAGCACCACGGCAGGGGGCTGGTATGGCTACACCTTC,CASTTAGGWYGYTF
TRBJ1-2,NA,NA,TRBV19,TGTGCCAGTAGTCGGAGGGGCGCGGGGCATGGCTACACCTTC,CASSRRGAGHGYTF
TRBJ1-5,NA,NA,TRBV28,TGTGCCAGCAGTTCCGGGGGGCAGCCCCAGCATTTT,CASSSGGQPQHF
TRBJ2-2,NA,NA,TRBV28,TGTGCCAGCAGTTTTGGTGACTTGAACACCGGGGAGCTGTTTTTT,CASSFGDLNTGELFF
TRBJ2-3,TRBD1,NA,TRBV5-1,TGCGCCAGCAGTTACGCCGGGACAGGGACCACAGATACGCAGTATTTT,CASSYAGTGTTDTQYF
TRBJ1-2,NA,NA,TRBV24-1,TGTGCCACCAGTGCGAAGGGGGAGGGGTATTATGGCTACACCTTC,CATSAKGEGYYGYTF
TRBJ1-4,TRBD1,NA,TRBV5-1,TGCGCCAGCAGCGCAGGGACAGGGGGCGCAGGTGAAAAACTGTTTTTT,CASSAGTGGAGEKLFF
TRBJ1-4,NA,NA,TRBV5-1,TGCGCCAGCAGCTTGGCCCGGACATCTAATGAAAAACTGTTTTTT,CASSLARTSNEKLFF
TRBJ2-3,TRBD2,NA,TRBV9,TGTGCCAGCAGCGTCGGACTAGCGGGAGGCGTAGATACGCAGTATTTT,CASSVGLAGGVDTQYF
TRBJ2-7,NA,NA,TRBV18,TGTGCCAGCTCGACAATAGGTGGCGAGCAGTACTTC,CASSTIGGEQYF
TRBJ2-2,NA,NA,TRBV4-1,TGCGCCAGCAGCCAGGGAGTTAGCACCAACACCGGGGAGCTGTTTTTT,CASSQGVSTNTGELFF
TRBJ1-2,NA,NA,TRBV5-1,TGCGCCAGCCGCCAGACAGGCCCTCCTAACTATGGCTACACCTTC,CASRQTGPPNYGYTF
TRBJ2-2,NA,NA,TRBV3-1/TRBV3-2,TGTGCCAGCAGCCAATTTTTGGGCCCCGGGGAGCTGTTTTTT,CASSQFLGPGELFF
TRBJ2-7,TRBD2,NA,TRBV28,TGTGCCAGCAGCCGCGGGGGACCTCCAAGGTACGAGCAGTACTTC,CASSRGGPPRYEQYF
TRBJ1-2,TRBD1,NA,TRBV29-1,TGCAGCGTTGAAACGGGACAGGATAACTATGGCTACACCTTC,CSVETGQDNYGYTF
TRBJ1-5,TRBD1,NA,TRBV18,TGTGCCAGCTCGCCTACAGGGGCCGATAGCAATCAGCCCCAGCATTTT,CASSPTGADSNQPQHF
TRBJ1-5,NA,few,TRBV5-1,TGCGCCAGCAGCTTGGCCGGACTGGACAATCAGCCCCAGCATTTT,CASSLAGLDNQPQHF
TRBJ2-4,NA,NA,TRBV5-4,TGTGCCAGCAGCGAGACGGACAGTCAACTAGCCAAAAACATTCAGTACTTC,CASSETDSQLAKNIQYF
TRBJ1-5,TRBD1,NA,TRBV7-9,TGTGCCAGCAGCGAAGTGGGACAGGGGAGCAATCAGCCCCAGCATTTT,CASSEVGQGSNQPQHF
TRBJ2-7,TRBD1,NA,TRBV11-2,TGTGCCAGCAGCCCGACAGGGTTGAGTGGAGAGCAGTACTTC,CASSPTGLSGEQYF